A single sample gave rise to the 18 T cell receptor beta chains below, sequenced in a study of T cells in Graves' hyperthyroidism and ophthalmopathy. Researchers took RNA transcripts and amplified the TCR beta CDR3 regions from them. The HTBI set primed first-round TCR CDR3 RT-PCR. One entry per CDR3 protein results from TCRdb running MiXCR on the multiplex PCR reads. The sample includes approximately 870,000 distinct CDR3 sequences, about two fifths seen only once; the top ten take approximately 8.7%. The sequenced sample was blood. All receptors derive from a man aged 18-30 years with Graves' hyperthyroidism.

J is TRBJ1-1 and V is TRBV7-8, with a weak D call TRBD1 (6 bases). Trimming pared 3 bases from V and 6 bases from J, leaving 11 bases between. In germline, CDR1 is SGHVS, CDR2 FQNEAQ. This CDR3 has 13 residues. In DNA, the CDR3 is TGTGCCAGCAGCTTTGGGGGGGCCGCTGAAGCTTTCTTT. It specifies CASSFGGAAEAFF.

This chain links TRBV29-1 with TRBJ2-7, with D possibly matching TRBD1 (7 bases). Between the trimmed V and J ends, which lost 6 bases and 3 bases, there was a span of 15 bases. The germline V gene has CDR1 SQVTM and CDR2 ANQGSEA. The CDR3 is 13 residues long. CDR3 bases: TGCAGCGTCTCGCAGGGGGGCGGCTACGAGCAGTACTTC. This gives the protein CSVSQGGGYEQYF.

With respect to this clonotype: This could be a read error, since a much larger clone is one nucleotide away. The chain is built from TRBV2 and TRBJ1-5; D remains ambiguous. Germline V lookup: CDR1 SNHLY, CDR2 FYNNEI. Trimming removed 5 bases from V and 8 bases from J, with 1 base in between. The CDR3 is 9 residues long. CDR3 bases: TGTGCCAGCAGTAAGCCCCAGCATTTT. This gives the protein CASSKPQHF. The entire variable domain, with the rest obtained from reference TRBV2 and TRBJ1-5, is as follows: EPEVTQTPSHQVTQMGQEVILRCVPISNHLYFYWYRQILGQKVEFLVSFYNNEISEKSEIFDDQFSVERPDGSNFTLKIRSTKLEDSAMYFCASSKPQHFGDGTRLSIL.

This clonotype was observed a handful of times. The chain recombines TRBV5-6 with TRBJ2-7, with TRBD2 matching over 14 bases. The V and J ends lost 0 bases and 5 bases, in that order; junction bases with no gene match: 1. This CDR3 has 15 residues. Germline values: CDR1 SGHDT, CDR2 YYEEEE. The CDR3 DNA sequence: TGTGCCAGCAGCTTGGGGGGACTAGCGGGAGACGAGCAGTACTTC. This encodes CASSLGGLAGDEQYF. Complete variable domain (other parts from reference TRBV5-6 and TRBJ2-7): DAGVTQSPTHLIKTRGQQVTLRCSPKSGHDTVSWYQQALGQGPQFIFQYYEEEERQRGNFPDRFSGHQFPNYSSELNVNALLLGDSALYLCASSLGGLAGDEQYFGPGTRLTVT.

This clonotype has at least ten counts. The J gene is TRBJ1-2, the V gene TRBV7-9; no clear D. V lost 0 bases to trimming and J lost 5 bases, with 10 bases between them. This CDR3 region has 14 residues. The V gene's germline CDR1 is SEHNR and CDR2 FQNEAQ (reference sequence). The CDR3 spells CASSLAPSPYGYTF. CDR3 sequence (DNA): TGTGCCAGCAGCTTAGCGCCATCACCTTATGGCTACACCTTC.

In regard to this clonotype: A much larger clone lies one base from this, so it may be a read error. V usage is TRBV10-3 and J usage is TRBJ1-2; no clear D. The germline V gene has CDR1 ENHRY and CDR2 SYGVKD. This CDR3 spans 13 amino acids. V lost 2 bases and J 4 bases, leaving 8 bases between the germline ends. The CDR3 coding sequence is TGTGCCATCAGTGAGGGGCAGACCTATGGCTACACCTTC. It yields the protein CAISEGQTYGYTF.

This clonotype has at least ten counts. A read error may account for a junction end that differs from germline. The chain uses TRBV7-7 and TRBJ2-5; weak D call: TRBD1 (5 bases). Germline CDR1 SSHAT, CDR2 FNYEAQ (reference sequence). The CDR3 sequence is 15 residues long. This chain's CDR3 is CASSLGRQYQETQYF. The CDR3 bases are TGTGCTAGCAGCTTAGGCAGACAGTACCAAGAGACCCAGTACTTC. The full variable domain, in which reference TRBV7-7 and TRBJ2-5 provide the parts outside the CDR3, is GAGVSQSPRYKVTKRGQDVTLRCDPISSHATLYWYQQALGQGPEFLTYFNYEAQPDKSGLPSDRFSAERPEGSISTLTIQRTEQRDSAMYRCASSLGRQYQETQYFGPGTRLLVL.

The CDR3 protein is CASSNVFEKLFF. In nucleotides, the CDR3 is TGTGCCTCCTCGAACGTTTTTGAAAAACTGTTTTTT. The chain carries TRBV10-3 and TRBJ1-4; D unresolved. There are 12 residues in the CDR3. Trimming cost V 11 bases and J 7 bases, with 14 bases left between them. The germline gives CDR1 ENHRY, CDR2 SYGVKD.

The V call is TRBV12-3 or TRBV12-4, the J call TRBJ1-6; D is unresolved. This CDR3 contains 13 residues. V was shortened by 5 bases and J by 9 bases, with 11 bases between the two germline ends. CDR3 residues: CASSPLPSSPLHF. The DNA of the CDR3 is TGTGCCAGCAGTCCCTTACCCAGTTCACCCCTCCACTTT.

This clonotype was recorded a few times. The gene calls are TRBV5-1 and TRBJ1-1, with 8 bases that match TRBD1. The CDR3 is made up of 16 amino acids. Germline assignment: CDR1 SGHRS and CDR2 YFSETQ. V lost 0 bases and J lost 6; bases outside the gene matches: 10. CDR3 nucleotides: TGCGCCAGCAGCTTGGGCCTCGGACAGGGCGCTTCTGAAGCTTTCTTT. This sequence encodes CASSLGLGQGASEAFF.

This clonotype was recorded many times. V gene TRBV24-1 combines with J gene TRBJ1-5, with D perhaps TRBD1 (5 bases). Deletions cut 3 bases from V and 5 bases from J, with 10 bases between. Germline assignment: CDR1 KGHDR and CDR2 SFDVKD. CDR3 length: 14 residues. CDR3 nucleotides: TGTGCCACCAGTGATACTATCAGGGATCAGCCCCAGCATTTT. Its translation is CATSDTIRDQPQHF.

Only one count was recorded for this clonotype. As the CDR3 is not closed by the conserved phenylalanine or tryptophan, this likely results from a read error. The limits of the CDR3 on the DNA are not certain, so only TCRdb's listed CDR3 is given. The chain couples TRBV29-1 to TRBJ1-1; the table's D call TRBD1 went unverified against the DNA. A total of 12 residues make up the CDR3, ends included. Germline V gives CDR1 SQVTM, CDR2 ANQGSEA. This CDR3 is CSVEDGTGEGFY.

V usage is TRBV29-1 and J usage is TRBJ2-7; the D gene could be TRBD1 or TRBD2 (5 bases each). CDR1 SQVTM and CDR2 ANQGSEA come from the germline V gene. Deletions cut 6 bases from V and 6 bases from J, with 15 bases between. The CDR3 has 12 amino acids. Written as DNA, the CDR3 is TGCAGCGTCCGGGACGGGAAAGGCGAGCAGTACTTC. This gives the protein CSVRDGKGEQYF.

The CDR3 DNA is TGTGCCAGGACCAACACCAGGGGGGAATGCACTGAAGCTTTCTTT. Encoded protein: CARTNTRGECTEAFF. The chain has TRBV19 and TRBJ1-1, with 7 bases lining up with TRBD1. This CDR3 is built from 15 residues. With 9 bases clipped from V and 4 bases from J, the junction kept 14 bases outside the gene matches. The germline CDR1 and CDR2 sequences are LNHDA and SQIVND (reference sequence).

The chain couples TRBV10-3 to TRBJ1-2; D ambiguous. Germline CDR1 ENHRY, CDR2 SYGVKD. The V and J ends lost 10 bases and 3 bases respectively, with 15 bases between them. This CDR3 region has 13 residues. CDR3 sequence reads: CASRPTRYYGYTF. The CDR3 DNA is TGTGCCAGCAGGCCGACACGGTACTATGGCTACACCTTC.

In its sample, this clonotype was seen a few times. This rearrangement joins TRBV24-1 to TRBJ2-2; 13 nucleotides agree with TRBD2. J gave up 5 bases and V 2 bases, and 7 bases lay outside the gene matches. CDR1 KGHDR and CDR2 SFDVKD come from the germline V gene. The CDR3 runs 18 residues. CDR3 protein: CATSDSGTSGKGTGELFF. DNA of the CDR3: TGTGCCACCAGTGATTCCGGGACTAGCGGGAAGGGTACCGGGGAGCTGTTTTTT.

This clonotype was counted at least ten times. The chain has TRBV14 and TRBJ1-2; possibly TRBD1 for D (5 bases). CDR3 length: 17 residues. The V end was cut by 1 base, the J end by 8 bases, with 23 bases between. CDR1 and CDR2 from the germline V gene are SGHDN and FVKESK. The CDR3 region is CASSQALFRDGERGYTF. Here the CDR3 DNA reads TGTGCCAGCAGCCAAGCCTTATTCCGGGACGGGGAACGCGGCTACACCTTC.

This clonotype occurred many times. V is TRBV29-1 and J is TRBJ1-1; TRBD1 is a possible D gene (6 bases). V dropped 6 bases and J dropped 4 bases, with 18 bases sitting between them. The V gene's germline CDR1 is SQVTM and CDR2 ANQGSEA. This CDR3 has 14 amino acids. The CDR3 sequence is CSVSYKQGATEAFF. In nucleotides, the CDR3 is TGCAGCGTGTCCTATAAACAGGGAGCCACTGAAGCTTTCTTT.